Listed below are T cell receptor beta chains from one sample, sequenced in a study of blood T cell repertoires in COVID-19. Measured with immunoSEQ multiplex PCR; TCRdb has only the in-frame clones, and not every one. The sample records roughly 440,000 clones, roughly 88% being singletons. The sample comprised peripheral blood. All receptors derive from a woman aged 50 to 60 with COVID-19, enrolled during active disease. Each CDR3 is given with its conserved first and last residue. Fields, in order: D gene, clone size, V gene, J gene, CDR3 protein, CDR3 DNA. D genes are given only for firm matches. A row's size may be missing; if present it is once, few, many or a size class.

>TRBD2|.|TRBV30|TRBJ2-7
CAWSTGGESPYEQYF
TGTGCCTGGAGCACGGGAGGGGAATCCCCCTACGAGCAGTACTTC
>TRBD1|.|TRBV12-3/TRBV12-4|TRBJ2-7
CASAGGHYEQYF
TGTGCCAGCGCAGGGGGCCACTACGAGCAGTACTTC
>.|.|TRBV10-2|TRBJ2-7
CASSESTGSYEQYF
TGCGCCAGCAGTGAGTCGACGGGCTCCTACGAGCAGTACTTC
>.|.|TRBV6-5|TRBJ1-6
CASSSQGPAWNSPLHF
TGTGCCAGCAGTTCTCAGGGCCCCGCGTGGAATTCACCCCTCCACTTT
>TRBD1|few|TRBV10-3|TRBJ2-3
CAISQGQNADTQYF
TGTGCCATCAGCCAGGGACAGAACGCAGATACGCAGTATTTT
>.|.|TRBV19|TRBJ1-3
CASSIEGTISGNTIYF
TGTGCCAGTAGTATAGAGGGCACCATCTCTGGAAACACCATATATTTT
>TRBD2|.|TRBV4-2|TRBJ2-3
CASSQGLANTQYF
TGTGCCAGCAGCCAGGGACTAGCCAATACGCAGTATTTT
>.|.|TRBV20-1|TRBJ1-2
CSAQGQDLF
TGCAGTGCTCAGGGGCAGGATCTCTTC
>.|once|TRBV16|TRBJ2-2
CASSQLFRLQGNTGELFF
TGTGCCAGCAGCCAATTGTTCCGACTACAGGGAAACACCGGGGAGCTGTTTTTT
>.|.|TRBV30|TRBJ1-1
CAWSAGGNTEAFF
TGTGCCTGGAGCGCGGGAGGGAACACTGAAGCTTTCTTT
>TRBD1|.|TRBV5-4|TRBJ1-3
CASSPGQASGNTIYF
TGTGCCAGCAGCCCCGGACAGGCCTCTGGAAACACCATATATTTT
>TRBD1|.|TRBV7-2|TRBJ1-3
CASSTTGGTGNTIYF
TGTGCCAGCAGCACCACAGGGGGCACTGGAAACACCATATATTTT
>.|.|TRBV10-2|TRBJ2-7
CASRNYRDIFSHEQYF
TGCGCCAGCAGGAACTACCGGGACATCTTCTCCCACGAGCAGTACTTC
>.|.|TRBV30|TRBJ1-1
CAWGPGRNKAGEAFF
TGTGCCTGGGGGCCAGGGCGGAATAAAGCGGGTGAAGCTTTCTTT
>TRBD2|.|TRBV5-4|TRBJ2-3
CASSSSMASGGGDTQYF
TGTGCCAGCAGCTCGTCAATGGCTAGCGGGGGTGGGGATACGCAGTATTTT
>.|.|TRBV13|TRBJ1-2
CASSLSTGNYGYTF
TGTGCCAGCAGCTTAAGCACGGGTAACTATGGCTACACCTTC
>.|.|TRBV29-1|TRBJ2-2
CSVAPTTGELFF
TGCAGCGTTGCCCCGACAACCGGGGAGCTGTTTTTT
>.|.|TRBV6-1|TRBJ1-2
CASSEVPGTPYGYTF
TGTGCCAGCAGTGAAGTCCCCGGGACACCCTATGGCTACACCTTC
>.|.|TRBV19|TRBJ2-1
CASSIGDTIDNEQFF
TGTGCCAGTAGTATCGGGGACACCATTGACAATGAGCAGTTCTTC
>TRBD1|.|TRBV19|TRBJ1-5
CASRRTGANQPQHF
TGTGCCAGTAGGAGGACAGGGGCTAATCAGCCCCAGCATTTT
>.|.|TRBV29-1|TRBJ1-2
CSVEGESGF
TGCAGCGTTGAGGGAGAGTCGGGCTTC
>.|.|TRBV4-1|TRBJ1-2
CASSQEGGVYYGYTF
TGCGCCAGCAGCCAAGAGGGAGGGGTCTACTATGGCTACACCTTC
>TRBD1|few|TRBV7-9|TRBJ1-1
CASSHRVGQGLNTEAFF
TGTGCCAGCAGCCATAGGGTAGGACAGGGACTGAACACTGAAGCTTTCTTT
>TRBD1|.|TRBV5-6|TRBJ2-5
CASSERGTGSPETQYF
TGTGCCAGCAGCGAACGCGGGACAGGGTCGCCAGAGACCCAGTACTTC
>TRBD1|once|TRBV13|TRBJ2-7
CASSPGQGAGEQYF
TGTGCCAGCAGCCCGGGACAGGGGGCAGGGGAGCAGTACTTC
>.|.|TRBV19|TRBJ1-5
CASSIRVHSKPQHF
TGTGCCAGTAGTATTCGGGTGCATTCAAAGCCCCAGCATTTT
>.|.|TRBV19|TRBJ1-2
CASTNGGVRGYGYTF
TGTGCCAGTACCAACGGGGGGGTCCGCGGCTATGGCTACACCTTC
>.|many|TRBV20-1|TRBJ2-7
CSASTGSSYEQYF
TGCAGTGCTAGTACAGGGAGTTCCTACGAGCAGTACTTC
>.|.|TRBV24-1|TRBJ2-7
CATSDPSWGNGYEQYF
TGTGCCACCAGTGACCCTAGCTGGGGTAACGGTTACGAGCAGTACTTC
>TRBD2|few|TRBV30|TRBJ2-3
CAWSGTSGGVRSTDTQYF
TGTGCCTGGAGTGGGACTAGCGGGGGGGTGCGGAGCACAGATACGCAGTATTTT
>.|.|TRBV20-1|TRBJ1-3
CSASGLGGPSGNTIYF
TGCAGTGCTAGTGGTTTGGGAGGGCCCTCTGGAAACACCATATATTTT
>.|.|TRBV5-4|TRBJ1-2
CASSLDTHYGYTF
TGTGCCAGCAGCTTGGACACCCATTATGGCTACACCTTC
>TRBD1|.|TRBV19|TRBJ1-2
CASSLPGQALYGYTF
TGTGCCAGTAGTCTCCCGGGACAGGCGCTCTATGGCTACACCTTC
>.|.|TRBV30|TRBJ1-4
CACPTGQSGWRGEKLFF
TGTGCCTGCCCGACAGGACAGTCGGGATGGCGAGGGGAAAAACTGTTTTTT
>.|.|TRBV15|TRBJ1-2
CATSTTAPLGGYTF
TGTGCCACCAGCACGACAGCGCCCTTGGGGGGCTACACCTTC
>.|.|TRBV7-8|TRBJ1-6
CASSHAGDPPGALHF
TGTGCCAGCAGCCACGCAGGGGACCCCCCCGGTGCCCTCCACTTT
>.|.|TRBV5-1|TRBJ2-5
CASSLGGYAFRETQYF
TGCGCCAGCAGCTTGGGAGGCTATGCCTTTCGGGAGACCCAGTACTTC
>.|.|TRBV7-9|TRBJ1-2
CASSFQGGNYGYTF
TGTGCCAGCAGCTTTCAAGGGGGAAACTATGGCTACACCTTC
>.|.|TRBV30|TRBJ1-2
CAWSVRGYGYTF
TGTGCCTGGAGTGTAAGAGGGTATGGCTACACCTTC
>TRBD2|.|TRBV11-2|TRBJ2-1
CASSVRLAGAHYNEQFF
TGTGCCAGCAGCGTCAGACTAGCGGGGGCCCACTACAATGAGCAGTTCTTC
>TRBD1|.|TRBV6-5|TRBJ2-1
CASSYSPDRVGNEQFF
TGTGCCAGCAGTTATTCCCCGGACAGGGTCGGCAATGAGCAGTTCTTC
>.|.|TRBV28|TRBJ2-7
CASGLFSGSYEQYF
TGTGCCAGCGGCCTCTTTTCAGGGTCCTACGAGCAGTACTTC
>.|once|TRBV12-3/TRBV12-4|TRBJ1-1
CASSSRVNTEAFF
TGTGCCAGCAGTTCCCGGGTGAACACTGAAGCTTTCTTT
>.|.|TRBV3-1/TRBV3-2|TRBJ1-5
CASSQDSNNQPQHF
TGTGCCAGCAGCCAAGATTCAAACAATCAGCCCCAGCATTTT
>.|.|TRBV5-1|TRBJ2-7
CASSLVPTQGLEQYF
TGCGCCAGCAGCTTAGTCCCAACTCAGGGCCTCGAGCAGTACTTC
>TRBD1|.|TRBV15|TRBJ1-5
CATSRGDRDVPQHF
TGTGCCACCAGCAGAGGGGACAGGGACGTGCCCCAGCATTTT
>TRBD1|.|TRBV9|TRBJ1-2
CASSRGKNYGYTF
TGTGCCAGTTCCAGGGGGAAGAACTATGGCTACACCTTC
>TRBD1|.|TRBV28|TRBJ1-2
CASSRRQGGYGYTF
TGTGCCAGCAGTCGACGACAGGGCGGCTATGGCTACACCTTC
>TRBD1|.|TRBV6-1|TRBJ1-2
CASSEGRGQGYTF
TGTGCCAGCAGTGAAGGGAGGGGGCAAGGCTACACCTTC
>TRBD1|.|TRBV5-5|TRBJ1-5
CASSSDGTGYQPQHF
TGTGCCAGCAGCTCCGACGGGACAGGGTATCAGCCCCAGCATTTT
>TRBD1|.|TRBV28|TRBJ1-6
CASSGGPTGNNSPLHF
TGTGCCAGCAGTGGAGGCCCGACAGGGAATAATTCACCCCTCCACTTT